This is a list of T cell receptor beta chains from one sample in a study of cytomegalovirus exposure and HLA in healthy donors. The table came from immunoSEQ multiplex PCR; TCRdb's copy has only in-frame clones and leaves some out. The table records around 170,000 clones, 85% of them present only once. The source material was PBMCs. The receptors were sampled from a man between 18 and 29 years old in good health and CMV-seropositive. The CDR3 runs from the conserved cysteine through the conserved F or W. Each record gives: V gene, J gene, CDR3 protein.

>TRBV28|TRBJ1-2
CACLGTGAPRDGYTF
>TRBV5-6|TRBJ1-6
CASRLQGAGNSPLHF
>TRBV19|TRBJ1-5
CASSSVYSNQPQHF
>TRBV2|TRBJ1-3
CASSDRAIGNTIYF
>TRBV9|TRBJ1-3
CASSSGHNSGNTIYF
>TRBV7-9|TRBJ1-1
CASSLVRGRNTEAFF
>TRBV2|TRBJ2-1
CASSPDGNNEQFF
>TRBV5-4|TRBJ2-7
CASSLGREGLNEQYF
>TRBV7-9|TRBJ2-1
CASREGAGGSSYNEQFF
>TRBV18|TRBJ1-2
CASSPPEGQGFGYTF
>TRBV6-1|TRBJ2-7
CASLRDSSYEQYF
>TRBV30|TRBJ1-2
CAWSATVYGYTF
>TRBV2|TRBJ2-1
CASSLAGGTYNEQFF
>TRBV27|TRBJ1-2
CASSFGQFAGYTF
>TRBV30|TRBJ2-7
CAWSNRSSYEQYF
>TRBV2|TRBJ2-6
CASSGQIIGGSGANVLTF
>TRBV5-1|TRBJ2-3
CASSHPGGLSTDTQYF
>TRBV7-2|TRBJ1-2
CASSQPKTSVVGYTF
>TRBV5-4|TRBJ2-2
CASSPPLGLAGGTGELFF
>TRBV7-6|TRBJ1-5
CASSNAGRRNRPQHF
>TRBV28|TRBJ2-3
CASRGHFSTDTQYF
>TRBV7-3|TRBJ2-3
CASSQAGGADTQYF
>TRBV25-1|TRBJ1-3
CASSEIGQGGNTIYF
>TRBV28|TRBJ2-7
CASRAGALSYEQYF
>TRBV6-6|TRBJ2-5
CASSYRRWETQYF
>TRBV28|TRBJ2-7
CASSPPGLAGGPPSYEQYF
>TRBV2|TRBJ2-7
CASRRWQGLFYEQYF
>TRBV27|TRBJ2-7
CASSLFGLAGGSYEQYF
>TRBV19|TRBJ2-3
CASSASGHTDTQYF
>TRBV14|TRBJ2-7
CASSQAISSGSYEQYF
>TRBV30|TRBJ2-1
CAWSYLGANEQFF
>TRBV7-2|TRBJ1-5
CASSLALGTKVHF
>TRBV2|TRBJ1-1
CASSLGQFAEAFF
>TRBV7-8|TRBJ1-1
CASSFLQTEAFF
>TRBV28|TRBJ2-5
CASCSERGGVGETQYF
>TRBV4-1|TRBJ1-1
CASRKDRVTEAFF
>TRBV6-5|TRBJ1-1
CASSWTGGRVNTEAFF
>TRBV18|TRBJ2-4
CASSLGTGRNIQYF
>TRBV7-9|TRBJ1-2
CASGVQGRVGYTF
>TRBV5-1|TRBJ2-2
CASSLGSRGRKTGELFF
>TRBV4-1|TRBJ2-7
CASSPNWSGAYEQYF
>TRBV6-5|TRBJ1-3
CASTQAVSGNTIYF
>TRBV4-2|TRBJ2-7
CASSQVQTGYEQYF
>TRBV27|TRBJ1-5
CASSPGTGGNQPQHF
>TRBV28|TRBJ2-1
CASTLKGRLANEQFF
>TRBV5-5|TRBJ2-2
CASSSPLNTGELFF
>TRBV28|TRBJ1-1
CASSLFGRDTEAFF
>TRBV5-4|TRBJ2-1
CASSLGSLSGRVYNEQFF
>TRBV28|TRBJ1-2
CASKSAGYGYTF
>TRBV7-6|TRBJ2-2
CASSLDRAPTGELFF
>TRBV6-1|TRBJ1-2
CAIAVGTGAGYTF
>TRBV5-8|TRBJ1-1
CASSIGTRTEAFF
>TRBV2|TRBJ2-4
CASRGKGIKNIQYF